This T cell receptor (beta chain) appears in the sequencing data of a study of graft-versus-host responses after intestinal transplantation (dated by TCRdb to the early 2020s). Concerning the study at large: The transplants that recipients received were multivisceral, liver-intestinal, or isolated intestinal. Donor T cell macrochimerism was defined as a peak of at least 4% donor T cells among recipient peripheral blood mononuclear cells. To identify alloreactive clones, pre-transplant mixed lymphocyte reaction products were sequenced and then compared with unstimulated pre-transplant donor and recipient T cells. Bulk TCR-beta CDR3 sequencing was used to track graft-versus-host and host-versus-graft alloreactive T cell clones in the graft, circulation and bone marrow after intestinal transplantation. The cohort enrolled 24 intestinal transplant recipients including one retransplant, and a few patients lacking pretransplant specimens were excluded. Anti-thymocyte globulin induction was given to all recipients, followed by maintenance tacrolimus and steroids for roughly 3 years. Instead of going to the commercial service, samples from a few later patients were sequenced in-house on an Illumina MiSeq and processed with MiXCR.

Libraries were made using the immunoSEQ multiplex PCR assay. For most patients, genomic DNA was isolated using the Qiagen DNeasy Blood and Tissue Kit and was shipped frozen to Adaptive Biotechnologies for TCR sequencing. Adaptive Biotechnologies carried out high-throughput TCR-beta CDR3 sequencing of genomic DNA for most patients. The original pipeline was this. Adaptive's ImmunoSEQ software supplied the TCR sequencing data for under 20 patients, while MiXCR and VDJtools were used to process a few other patients. To correct CD4 versus CD8 sorting errors, sequences present in both subsets at a frequency ratio below 5:1 were removed. CDR3 nucleotide sequences shared by donor and recipient were removed because the origin of these sequences could not be assigned. To count as alloreactive, a clone needed at least 2-fold expansion over unstimulated cells and a minimum CFSE-low frequency of 0.002% (template counts) or 0.001% (read counts). Clones detected in sequenced pre-transplant spleen, lymph node, or MLR CFSE-low populations of the donor or recipient were defined as mappable. The cumulative frequency of alloreactive clones was calculated as a percentage of all sequences, weighted by copy number. Here the immuneACCESS table is served through TCRdb, limited to in-frame sequences with V and J called. Missing clones are a known gap in these copies; in checked studies unresolved V genes cover under half, and the rest lacks a known reason. That table supplies the V and J calls and clone size; D and trimming were determined from the DNA. The sample table contains 90,000 to 130,000 clones; only one count was recorded for about 92% of them. Together, the top ten hold 1.2% of the sample.

V and J are truncated by 3 bases and 3 bases respectively, leaving an intervening sequence of 13 bases. The CDR3, cysteine through phenylalanine, is 15 amino acids long. The read is trimmed to its CDR3 DNA, 45 bases read in frame from base 1. CDR1 and CDR2 are read off the germline V gene (reference sequence) as MNHEY and SMNVEV. Study-wide conclusions, independent of this receptor: Early after transplant, peak levels of circulating GvH clones were associated with declines in HvG clones. GvH clones were found in recipient bone marrow, and some of the GvH clones appeared earlier in ileal mucosa or blood, which is consistent with an intestinal mucosal origin. The conclusions were limited by the relatively low number and heterogeneity of the intestinal transplant patients. Patients with donor T cell macrochimerism had high GvH to HvG T cell clonal ratios in their allografts.

This clone appeared once. Its antigen remains undetermined. Within one base of it there is no much larger clone, and no base qualities were kept. The time point label of this sample denotes: cells obtained before transplantation from donor or recipient. CD3+CD4+ and CD3+CD8+ populations were FACS-sorted from unstimulated pre-transplant donor and recipient cells taken from spleen or lymph nodes. Recombination connected TRBV27 to TRBJ2-3; TRBD1 is a weak D gene call, 5 bases matching. The sequencing used unstimulated CD8+ T cells sorted from spleen or lymph node cells, collected before transplant. The TCR originated in a human donor who was the organ donor for an intestinal transplant. The DNA is as follows: TGTGCCAGCAGTTTGGGGCGGATCACTACAGATACGCAGTATTTT. This yields the protein CASSLGRITTDTQYF.